These 31 T cell receptor beta chains were all obtained from the same sample, sequenced in a study of Ad26.COV2.S vaccination and SARS-CoV-2 variants. The treatment denotes: 15 to 20 received Ad26.COV2.S at low or high dose, single or two shots; about 5 received placebo; per-sample allocation not given. Repertoires come from day 63 after the first vaccine or placebo injection. Some clones are missing from TCRdb's copy, which holds only in-frame ones; the method was immunoSEQ multiplex PCR. Here the sample spans some 640,000 clones, about 90% being singletons. The sequencing used peripheral blood, collected in a trial of Ad26.COV2.S vaccine versus placebo. These receptors originate from a person aged 18-65 years who received the Ad26.COV2.S COVID-19 vaccine or a placebo.

The chain combines TRBV3-1 (or the pseudogene TRBV3-2) with TRBJ2-7; D uncertain. V lost 3 bases and J lost 0, with 6 bases in between. The CDR3 loop spans 13 amino acids. From germline, CDR1 is LGHDT and CDR2 YNNKEL (reference sequence). CDR3 loop: CASSHPYSYEQYF. In nucleotides, the CDR3 is TGTGCCAGCAGCCACCCCTACTCCTACGAGCAGTACTTC.

This clone appeared once. The rearrangement links TRBV2 to TRBJ1-2; perhaps TRBD1 as D (6 bases). Germline assignment: CDR1 SNHLY and CDR2 FYNNEI. V lost 8 bases and J 4 bases, leaving 17 bases between the germline ends. The CDR3 sequence is 14 residues long. In DNA, the CDR3 is TGTGCCAGCCTGGGGGGGGCTGTTGGCTATGGCTACACCTTC. Its translation: CASLGGAVGYGYTF. Variable domain in full (rest from reference TRBV2 and TRBJ1-2): EPEVTQTPSHQVTQMGQEVILRCVPISNHLYFYWYRQILGQKVEFLVSFYNNEISEKSEIFDDQFSVERPDGSNFTLKIRSTKLEDSAMYFCASLGGAVGYGYTFGSGTRLTVV.

The chain employs TRBV5-4 and TRBJ2-5; D is ambiguous. Germline V gives CDR1 SGHNT, CDR2 YYREEE (reference sequence). V lost 1 base to trimming and J lost 2 bases, with 6 bases between them. The CDR3 runs to 13 residues. For the CDR3, the DNA is TGTGCCAGCAGCTTGCCCCAGCAAGAGACCCAGTACTTC. Protein sequence: CASSLPQQETQYF.

The rearrangement joins TRBV6-2 or TRBV6-3 to TRBJ2-5; D may match TRBD1 or TRBD2 (6 bases each). The V and J ends lost 3 bases and 5 bases respectively, with 19 bases between them. The CDR3 spans 16 residues. Germline loops: CDR1 MNHEY, CDR2 SVGEGT. Here the CDR3 reads CASSYGRMGGTETQYF. The CDR3 region has the DNA TGTGCCAGCAGTTATGGGCGGATGGGGGGCACGGAGACCCAGTACTTC.

CDR3 in DNA: TGTGCCTGGAGTTTTACAGGGGGCGCAAGTAAAGCTTTCTTT. Translated, it gives CAWSFTGGASKAFF. The V and J genes are TRBV30 and TRBJ1-1, with 9 bases fitting TRBD1. Germline lookup yields CDR1 GTSNPN and CDR2 SVGIG (reference sequence). The CDR3 has 14 amino acids. The J segment lost 9 bases and the V segment lost 2 bases, leaving 10 bases of the junction unmatched.

The chain is built from TRBV13 and TRBJ2-2, with D uncertain. The V end was cut by 0 bases, the J end by 6 bases, with 5 bases between. Germline V lookup: CDR1 PRHDT, CDR2 FYEKMQ (reference sequence). The CDR3 loop spans 13 amino acids. DNA for the CDR3: TGTGCCAGCAGCTTAGGGTTCGCCGGGGAGCTGTTTTTT. Translating gives CASSLGFAGELFF.

This chain joins TRBV27 and TRBJ1-2, with D possibly matching TRBD1 (5 bases). Trimming removed 3 bases at V and 5 bases at J, with 13 bases between. CDR1 and CDR2 from the germline V gene are MNHEY and SMNVEV (reference sequence). This CDR3 has 14 residues. CDR3: CASSLDRGRYGYTF. CDR3 in DNA: TGTGCCAGCAGTTTGGATAGGGGACGGTATGGCTACACCTTC.

The chain joins TRBV5-4 to TRBJ1-1; 10 bases are shared with TRBD1. The V segment lost 4 bases and the J segment 7 bases; nucleotides outside the gene matches: 7. CDR1 and CDR2 (germline): SGHNT, YYREEE (reference sequence). The CDR3 totals 14 residues. The CDR3: CASSRTGGRFEAFF. The CDR3 DNA follows: TGTGCCAGCAGCCGGACAGGGGGGCGATTTGAAGCTTTCTTT. The whole variable domain, filled in from reference TRBV5-4 and TRBJ1-1, reads ETGVTQSPTHLIKTRGQQVTLRCSSQSGHNTVSWYQQALGQGPQFIFQYYREEENGRGNFPPRFSGLQFPNYSSELNVNALELDDSALYLCASSRTGGRFEAFFGQGTRLTVV.

V usage is TRBV5-6 and J usage is TRBJ1-2, with a tentative D call TRBD1 (6 bases). Germline V gene data show CDR1 as SGHDT and CDR2 as YYEEEE. Trimming took 2 bases from V and 4 from J, leaving 15 bases between them. The CDR3 loop spans 15 amino acids. The CDR3 bases are TGTGCCAGCAGCTTACGGGGGGCCGGGGGCTATGGCTACACCTTC. Residues: CASSLRGAGGYGYTF.

This clone was counted ten times or more. The CDR3 nucleotides are TGTGCCAGCTCACCAAAAGGACTAGCGGGGGGCTCGAACACCGGGGAGCTGTTTTTT. This gives the protein CASSPKGLAGGSNTGELFF. J is TRBJ2-2 and V is TRBV18, with 14 nucleotides matching TRBD2. V was clipped by 2 bases and J by 0 bases; unmatched bases: 5. Germline CDR1 reads KGHSH; CDR2 reads LQKENI. CDR3 length: 19 residues.

The chain couples TRBV4-1 to TRBJ1-2; weak D call: TRBD1 (5 bases). The CDR3 is 17 residues long. The V and J ends lost 0 bases and 1 base respectively, with 15 bases between them. Germline-derived CDR1 and CDR2 are MGHRA and YSYEKL. The CDR3: CASSQDPGTVHNYGYTF. In nucleotides, the CDR3 is TGCGCCAGCAGCCAAGATCCCGGGACTGTCCATAACTATGGCTACACCTTC.

The chain joins TRBV4-3 to TRBJ1-2; no clear D. V shed 4 bases and J shed 8 bases, with 23 bases lying between them. The CDR3 is made up of 16 amino acids. The germline V gene has CDR1 LGHNA and CDR2 YSLEER. DNA for the CDR3: TGCGCCAGCAGCCGAGAAGTGGGGAACGATCCTAAGGGCTACACCTTC. Protein: CASSREVGNDPKGYTF.

V and J are TRBV5-1 and TRBJ2-2, with 10 bases aligning to TRBD1. The J segment lost 5 bases and the V segment lost 4 bases, leaving 8 bases of the junction unmatched. Looked up from germline, CDR1 is SGHRS and CDR2 is YFSETQ. This CDR3 is 16 amino acids long. The CDR3 protein is CASSPRTGGGTGELFF. For the CDR3, the DNA is TGCGCCAGCAGCCCCCGGACAGGGGGAGGGACCGGGGAGCTGTTTTTT. The whole variable domain, remainder taken from reference TRBV5-1 and TRBJ2-2, is KAGVTQTPRYLIKTRGQQVTLSCSPISGHRSVSWYQQTPGQGLQFLFEYFSETQRNKGNFPGRFSGRQFSNSRSEMNVSTLELGDSALYLCASSPRTGGGTGELFFGEGSRLTVL.

The chain has TRBV19 and TRBJ2-7; no clear D gene. Trimming took off 5 bases at V and 3 bases at J, with 20 bases between the two ends. Per germline, CDR1 LNHDA and CDR2 SQIVND (reference sequence). This CDR3 spans 16 amino acids. CDR3: CASSPHPTGSFYEQYF. CDR3 bases: TGTGCCAGTAGTCCCCACCCGACCGGGTCTTTCTACGAGCAGTACTTC.

The rearrangement links TRBV9 to TRBJ1-2, with 7 bases matching TRBD1. J gave up 1 base and V 0 bases, and 9 bases lay outside the gene matches. Germline V gives CDR1 SGDLS, CDR2 YYNGEE. The CDR3 is made up of 17 amino acids. The CDR3 loop is CASSVGPRQGYNYGYTF. The CDR3 bases are TGTGCCAGCAGCGTAGGACCTCGACAGGGATATAACTATGGCTACACCTTC. Full variable domain (outside the CDR3, taken from reference TRBV9 and TRBJ1-2): DSGVTQTPKHLITATGQRVTLRCSPRSGDLSVYWYQQSLDQGLQFLIQYYNGEERAKGNILERFSAQQFPDLHSELNLSSLELGDSALYFCASSVGPRQGYNYGYTFGSGTRLTVV.

The chain recombines TRBV7-2 with TRBJ1-1; tentatively, D is TRBD1 (5 bases). Trimming took 5 bases from V and 0 from J, leaving 13 bases between them. From germline, CDR1 is SGHTA and CDR2 FQGNSA. This CDR3 has 15 amino acids. The CDR3 coding sequence is TGTGCCAGCAGCAGTAGACAGCCCCTGAACACTGAAGCTTTCTTT. It yields the protein CASSSRQPLNTEAFF. The full variable domain, with the rest looked up from reference TRBV7-2 and TRBJ1-1, is GAGVSQSPSNKVTEKGKDVELRCDPISGHTALYWYRQSLGQGLEFLIYFQGNSAPDKSGLPSDRFSAERTGGSVSTLTIQRTQQEDSAVYLCASSSRQPLNTEAFFGQGTRLTVV.

V gene TRBV27 combines with J gene TRBJ2-1; weak D call: TRBD1 (6 bases). This CDR3 has 17 amino acids. CDR1 and CDR2 from the germline V gene are MNHEY and SMNVEV (reference sequence). V was pared by 5 bases and J by 3 bases, with 20 bases between. Here the CDR3 DNA reads TGTGCCAGCAGTAAGGCTGGGGGCCGCCCCCTCTACAATGAGCAGTTCTTC. This encodes CASSKAGGRPLYNEQFF.

The chain's CDR3 is CASRPLAGRRMNEQFF. The CDR3 DNA is TGTGCCAGCAGGCCGTTAGCGGGTCGAAGGATGAATGAGCAGTTCTTC. The gene calls are TRBV5-4 and TRBJ2-1; 7 bases map to TRBD2. Germline V lookup: CDR1 SGHNT, CDR2 YYREEE (reference sequence). This CDR3 spans 16 amino acids. V gave up 5 bases and J gave up 7 bases; unmatched junction bases: 15.

The J gene is TRBJ2-3, the V gene TRBV5-1; 10 nucleotides agree with TRBD2. V lost 3 bases to trimming and J lost 3 bases; unmatched junction nucleotides: 7. The CDR3 extends over 16 amino acids. Germline V gene lookup returns CDR1 SGHRS and CDR2 YFSETQ. The CDR3 bases are TGCGCCAGCAGCTCGTCACGGACTAGCGGTACAGATACGCAGTATTTT. Translation gives CASSSSRTSGTDTQYF. Full variable domain (remainder filled in from reference TRBV5-1 and TRBJ2-3): KAGVTQTPRYLIKTRGQQVTLSCSPISGHRSVSWYQQTPGQGLQFLFEYFSETQRNKGNFPGRFSGRQFSNSRSEMNVSTLELGDSALYLCASSSSRTSGTDTQYFGPGTRLTVL.

The V call is TRBV24-1, the J call TRBJ2-3; D ambiguous. Germline V gene sequence: CDR1 KGHDR, CDR2 SFDVKD. V was clipped by 6 bases and J by 6 bases, with 12 bases between them. The CDR3 length is 13 residues. The CDR3 region is CATSYSSWDTQYF. CDR3 sequence (DNA): TGTGCCACCAGTTACTCTTCTTGGGATACGCAGTATTTT.

CDR3 DNA: TGTGCCAGTAGTATAGGCCGAGGGCTAGCTGTTAGCACAGATACGCAGTATTTT. Amino acids: CASSIGRGLAVSTDTQYF. V and J are TRBV19 and TRBJ2-3, with D possibly being TRBD2 (5 bases). The CDR3 runs 18 residues. Looked up from germline, CDR1 is LNHDA and CDR2 is SQIVND (reference sequence). Trimming removed 1 base at V and 0 bases at J, with 17 bases between.

The V and J genes are TRBV5-1 and TRBJ2-3; perhaps TRBD1 as D (5 bases). Trimming took off 0 bases at V and 1 base at J, with 9 bases between the two ends. Germline V gene sequence: CDR1 SGHRS, CDR2 YFSETQ. The CDR3 sequence is 15 residues long. The CDR3 here is CASSLARVGTDTQYF. CDR3 nucleotides: TGCGCCAGCAGCTTGGCCAGGGTGGGCACAGATACGCAGTATTTT.

This rearrangement joins TRBV3-1 (or the pseudogene TRBV3-2) to TRBJ1-2; 7 nucleotides align to TRBD1. V lost 1 base to trimming and J lost 9 bases; unmatched junction nucleotides: 11. The CDR3 length is 15 residues. Per germline, CDR1 LGHDT and CDR2 YNNKEL (reference sequence). CDR3 bases: TGTGCCAGCAGCCAAGGTCTCACAGGGGCGCGGAGCTACACCTTC. It specifies CASSQGLTGARSYTF.

J is TRBJ2-7 and V is TRBV6-2 or TRBV6-3, with D possibly being TRBD1 or TRBD2 (5 bases each). The CDR3 extends over 15 amino acids. CDR1 and CDR2 (germline): MNHEY, SVGEGT. The ends were cut back, 0 bases at V and 3 bases at J, with 12 bases in the middle. CDR3 sequence reads: CASSYSAGTFYEQYF. For the CDR3, the DNA is TGTGCCAGCAGTTACTCGGCAGGGACCTTCTACGAGCAGTACTTC.

The chain carries TRBV6-1 and TRBJ2-7; 15 bases align to TRBD2. The CDR3 runs 16 residues. Germline V lookup: CDR1 MNHNS, CDR2 SASEGT. The trim removed 4 bases at V and 3 bases at J, leaving 4 bases unmatched. This chain's CDR3 is CASSGGTSGRNYEQYF. As DNA, the CDR3 is TGTGCCAGCAGTGGCGGGACTAGCGGGAGGAACTACGAGCAGTACTTC.

Notes on this clone: Distinct nucleotide sequences in the sample also encode this CDR3. This sequence joins TRBV30 and TRBJ2-5, with D possibly TRBD2 on 6 matching bases. The CDR3 loop spans 12 amino acids. Trimming left V 3 bases short and J 4 bases short, with 9 bases between. Germline V gene sequence: CDR1 GTSNPN, CDR2 SVGIG (reference sequence). The CDR3 is CAWRREVETQYF. CDR3 bases: TGTGCCTGGAGAAGGGAGGTAGAGACCCAGTACTTC.

This chain connects TRBV2 to TRBJ2-1; D possibly corresponds to TRBD2 (6 bases). Trimming removed 7 bases from V and 8 bases from J, with 18 bases in between. Germline V gives CDR1 SNHLY, CDR2 FYNNEI. CDR3 length: 14 amino acids. CDR3 protein: CASISGDHPDEQFF. CDR3 coding DNA: TGTGCCAGCATATCGGGGGATCATCCAGATGAGCAGTTCTTC.

This clone has more than one count but fewer than ten. The chain couples TRBV7-3 to TRBJ2-2, with D unresolved. Between the trimmed V and J ends, which lost 2 bases and 4 bases, there was a span of 5 bases. CDR1 is SGHTA, CDR2 FQGTGA, per germline. The CDR3 is 13 amino acids. The CDR3 spells CASSLSPTGELFF. CDR3 coding DNA: TGTGCCAGCAGCTTATCCCCCACCGGGGAGCTGTTTTTT.

Note on this clone: This same CDR3 is encoded by further DNA sequences in the sample. CDR3: CATSRDRGAYGYTF. Written as DNA, the CDR3 is TGTGCCACCAGCAGAGACAGGGGCGCTTATGGCTACACCTTC. The chain is built from TRBV15 and TRBJ1-2, with TRBD1 as a possible D gene (6 bases). Germline V CDR1 and CDR2: LNHNV, YYDKDF (reference sequence). The length of the CDR3 is 14 residues. Trimming stripped 0 bases from V and 5 bases from J, with 10 bases between.

This clone occurred a few times. V is TRBV7-9 and J is TRBJ2-1; the match to TRBD2 covers 11 bases. Trimming removed 7 bases from V and 5 bases from J; junction bases left unmatched: 10. The germline V gene encodes CDR1 SEHNR and CDR2 FQNEAQ (reference sequence). The CDR3 loop spans 16 amino acids. CDR3 protein: CASILGGTSGNNEQFF. CDR3 coding DNA: TGTGCCAGCATCCTAGGAGGGACTAGCGGCAACAATGAGCAGTTCTTC.

This chain joins TRBV19 and TRBJ1-5; D is unclear. In germline, CDR1 is LNHDA, CDR2 SQIVND (reference sequence). V was shortened by 4 bases and J by 1 base, with 8 bases between the two germline ends. This CDR3 has 14 residues. The CDR3 nucleotides are TGTGCCAGTAGTACTCGGGGAAGCAATCAGCCCCAGCATTTT. Translating gives CASSTRGSNQPQHF.